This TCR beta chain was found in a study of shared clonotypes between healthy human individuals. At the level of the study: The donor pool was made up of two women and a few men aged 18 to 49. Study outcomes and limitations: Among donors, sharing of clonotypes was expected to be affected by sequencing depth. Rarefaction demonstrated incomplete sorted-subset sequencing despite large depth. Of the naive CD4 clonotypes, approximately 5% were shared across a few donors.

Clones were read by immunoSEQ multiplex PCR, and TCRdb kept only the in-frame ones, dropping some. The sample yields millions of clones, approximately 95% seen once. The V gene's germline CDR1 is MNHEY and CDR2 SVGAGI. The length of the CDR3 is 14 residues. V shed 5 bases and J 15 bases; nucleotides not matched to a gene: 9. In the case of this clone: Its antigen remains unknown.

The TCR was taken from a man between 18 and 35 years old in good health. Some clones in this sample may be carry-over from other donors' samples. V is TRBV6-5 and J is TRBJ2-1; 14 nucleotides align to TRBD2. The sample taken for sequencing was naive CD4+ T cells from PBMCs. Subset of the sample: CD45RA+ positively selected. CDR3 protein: CASSRPGLAGEVFF. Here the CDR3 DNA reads TGTGCCAGCAGTAGACCGGGACTAGCGGGAGAAGTGTTCTTC.